Below, 28 T cell receptor beta chains from the same sample are listed, as sequenced in a study of response to subunit inactivated influenza vaccine. In TCRdb, the RT-PCR reads were re-called with MiXCR into one record per CDR3 protein. The sample carries hundreds of thousands of distinct CDR3 sequences, 6.5% to 8% recorded once. The sequences come from PBMCs from blood, collected about 24 months after vaccination. All receptors come from a man aged 45 to 75 who received an inactivated influenza vaccine.

The V and J genes are TRBV10-3 and TRBJ2-1; 7 bases agree with TRBD2. Germline V gene lookup returns CDR1 ENHRY and CDR2 SYGVKD. The CDR3 consists of 14 residues. After removal of 6 bases from V and 2 bases from J, the junction contained 4 bases not matched to a gene. CDR3 loop: CAIRSGVTYNEQFF. The CDR3 bases are TGTGCCATCAGGAGCGGGGTCACCTACAATGAGCAGTTCTTC.

For this clonotype: Since a much larger clone is just one base distant, this may be a read error. The CDR3 region has the DNA TGCGCCAGCAGCTTATACAGGGGCACAACTAATGGAAAACTGTTTTTT. It specifies CASSLYRGTTNGKLFF. The chain carries TRBV5-1 and TRBJ1-4, with 7 nucleotides matching TRBD1. Per the germline V gene, CDR1 is SGHRS and CDR2 is YFSETQ. The CDR3 consists of 16 residues.

Ten or more counts support this clonotype. The genes are TRBV11-2 and TRBJ2-1; possibly TRBD1 for D (7 bases). Germline V gives CDR1 SGHAT, CDR2 FQNNGV. The V end lost 5 bases, the J end lost 4 bases, and 18 bases lay between the germline ends. This CDR3 region has 16 residues. The CDR3 loop reads CASSQEAAGQYNEQFF. DNA of the CDR3: TGTGCCAGCAGCCAGGAGGCGGCGGGACAGTACAATGAGCAGTTCTTC.

This clonotype was recorded a few times. The chain couples TRBV7-2 to TRBJ2-5; D possibly corresponds to TRBD1 (6 bases). Germline assignment: CDR1 SGHTA and CDR2 FQGNSA. Trimming took 4 bases from V and 5 from J, leaving 11 bases between them. This CDR3 comprises 13 residues. CDR3: CASSWGPRETQYF. Written as DNA, the CDR3 is TGTGCCAGCAGCTGGGGGCCCCGGGAGACCCAGTACTTC.

The chain combines TRBV29-1 with TRBJ2-7, with D maybe TRBD1 (6 bases). Germline loops: CDR1 SQVTM, CDR2 ANQGSEA. Between the trimmed V and J ends, which lost 4 bases and 4 bases, there was a span of 17 bases. The CDR3 covers 14 residues. Here the CDR3 DNA reads TGCAGCGTTGGGGGAGTGGACAGTCGATACGAGCAGTACTTC. Encoded protein: CSVGGVDSRYEQYF.

This clonotype was detected many times. The V gene is TRBV12-3 or TRBV12-4, the J gene TRBJ1-1; TRBD1 aligns across 7 bases. V shed 5 bases, J shed 9 bases, and the junction held 9 bases outside the gene matches. The CDR3 runs to 13 residues. CDR3 DNA: TGTGCCAGCAGTCCGAGGACAGGCTGGCAAGCTTTCTTT. Translating it yields CASSPRTGWQAFF.

This clonotype showed up many times. J is TRBJ2-7 and V is TRBV20-1, with TRBD2 as a possible D gene (7 bases). This CDR3 region has 19 residues. Germline CDR1 is DFQATT and CDR2 is SNEGSKA (reference sequence). Trimming left V 1 base short and J 0 bases short, with 25 bases between. The CDR3 DNA follows: TGCAGTGCTAGAGGAGGGGGGGCCGCCCTAATGACGAGCTCCTACGAGCAGTACTTC. Protein: CSARGGGAALMTSSYEQYF.

The chain is built from TRBV4-1 and TRBJ2-1; 12 bases agree with TRBD1. The CDR3 loop spans 16 amino acids. Germline lookup yields CDR1 MGHRA and CDR2 YSYEKL. V was clipped by 4 bases and J by 6 bases; unmatched bases: 7. The DNA for the CDR3 is TGCGCCAGCAGCCCAAGGGGACAGGGGGCGCGCAATGAGCAGTTCTTC. Protein product: CASSPRGQGARNEQFF.

This clonotype was observed a few times. The rearrangement links TRBV12-3 or TRBV12-4 to TRBJ1-4; 8 nucleotides match TRBD1. Unmatched junction bases numbered 12, after V lost 10 bases and J lost 8 bases. This CDR3 contains 14 residues. CDR3 nucleotide sequence: TGTGCCACCCGGGGCAGGGGGCAGAAAGAAAAACTGTTTTTT. This sequence encodes CATRGRGQKEKLFF.

The chain recombines TRBV15 with TRBJ1-2; D remains ambiguous. This CDR3 has 13 residues. Trimming left V 2 bases short and J 2 bases short, with 6 bases between. Germline CDR1 is LNHNV and CDR2 is YYDKDF (reference sequence). The CDR3 nucleotides read TGTGCCACCAGCAGAACGAGGAACTATGGCTACACCTTC. This encodes CATSRTRNYGYTF.

This clonotype was counted at least ten times. The gene calls are TRBV10-3 and TRBJ2-2; D may be TRBD1 or TRBD2 (5 bases each). Trimming left V 9 bases short and J 0 bases short, with 5 bases between. CDR1 is ENHRY and CDR2 is SYGVKD in the germline V gene. The CDR3 runs 12 residues. The CDR3 is CAMGPNTGELFF. In DNA, the CDR3 is TGTGCCATGGGACCGAACACCGGGGAGCTGTTTTTT.

This clonotype has a count of ten or more. This chain uses TRBV7-2 with TRBJ2-7; 7 bases line up with TRBD1. V shed 5 bases and J 3 bases; nucleotides not matched to a gene: 4. In germline, CDR1 is SGHTA, CDR2 FQGNSA. The CDR3 consists of 13 residues. CDR3 sequence: CASSPRQGYEQYF. In DNA form, the CDR3 reads TGTGCCAGCAGCCCCCGACAGGGCTACGAGCAGTACTTC. Based on the CDR3 plus reference TRBV7-2 and TRBJ2-7, the full variable domain is GAGVSQSPSNKVTEKGKDVELRCDPISGHTALYWYRQSLGQGLEFLIYFQGNSAPDKSGLPSDRFSAERTGGSVSTLTIQRTQQEDSAVYLCASSPRQGYEQYFGPGTRLTVT.

This clonotype was observed a few times. The rearrangement joins TRBV5-1 to TRBJ2-4; D is possibly TRBD2 (6 bases). Looked up from germline, CDR1 is SGHRS and CDR2 is YFSETQ. The CDR3 spans 14 residues. V lost 1 base and J 5 bases, leaving 10 bases between the germline ends. The CDR3 DNA is TGCGCCAGCAGCTTGCATGGAGGGGAAAACATTCAGTACTTC. It yields the protein CASSLHGGENIQYF.

The table lists this clonotype with a few counts. The chain couples TRBV29-1 to TRBJ2-1; D is possibly TRBD2 (6 bases). Trimming pared 7 bases from V and 10 bases from J, leaving 11 bases between. The CDR3 sequence is 10 residues long. Germline V lookup: CDR1 SQVTM, CDR2 ANQGSEA. Written as DNA, the CDR3 is TGCAGCGGGGGACTTACAGAGCAGTTCTTC. Amino acid sequence: CSGGLTEQFF.

This clonotype was found a few times. V and J are TRBV28 and TRBJ2-1; 10 bases fit TRBD2. Germline values: CDR1 MDHEN, CDR2 SYDVKM. V lost 8 bases and J lost 9; bases outside the gene matches: 4. The CDR3 is 12 residues long. The chain's CDR3 is CASGLADVEQFF. The CDR3 DNA follows: TGTGCCAGCGGACTAGCGGACGTTGAGCAGTTCTTC.

This clonotype was seen a few times. The CDR3 sequence is CASSPPLRRGANTEAFF. The CDR3, as DNA: TGTGCCAGCAGCCCCCCTCTACGACGCGGAGCGAACACTGAAGCTTTCTTT. The genes are TRBV7-9 and TRBJ1-1; D is unresolved. Germline CDR1 SEHNR, CDR2 FQNEAQ (reference sequence). The CDR3 spans 17 residues. Deletions cut 5 bases from V and 1 base from J, with 20 bases between.

This clonotype was found a few times. The J gene is TRBJ2-3, the V gene TRBV6-5, with D tentatively TRBD2 (5 bases). The germline V gene has CDR1 MNHEY and CDR2 SVGAGI. The length of the CDR3 is 15 residues. The germline V and J ends were trimmed by 0 bases and 9 bases, with 16 bases remaining between them. This chain's CDR3 is CASSYSGRGSGTQYF. In DNA, the CDR3 is TGTGCCAGCAGTTACTCCGGCCGGGGAAGCGGCACGCAGTATTTT.

This clonotype was observed a few times. The gene calls are TRBV2 and TRBJ1-5; D remains unclear. The CDR3 length is 15 residues. V shed 2 bases and J shed 4 bases, with 12 bases lying between them. The germline V gene encodes CDR1 SNHLY and CDR2 FYNNEI. CDR3 residues: CASSEWSGRNQPQHF. As DNA, the CDR3 is TGTGCCAGCAGTGAATGGTCGGGGAGAAATCAGCCCCAGCATTTT.

This clonotype was observed many times. A much larger clone lies one base from this, so it may be a read error. CDR3 sequence: CASSFTSGRYNEQFF. In DNA form, the CDR3 reads TGTGCCAGCAGCTTTACTAGCGGGAGGTACAATGAGCAGTTCTTC. This sequence joins TRBV7-9 and TRBJ2-1; 12 nucleotides agree with TRBD2. The CDR3 covers 15 residues. Germline CDR1 and CDR2: SEHNR and FQNEAQ (reference sequence). V was pared by 3 bases and J by 4 bases, with 1 base of the junction left unmatched.

The V and J genes are TRBV6-1 and TRBJ2-7; D is perhaps TRBD1 (7 bases). CDR3 length: 14 residues. V was trimmed by 5 bases and J by 6 bases, leaving 17 bases between them. Germline V CDR1 and CDR2: MNHNS, SASEGT. The CDR3 DNA is TGTGCCAGCAGTCCCCAATACCAGGGGGGCGAGCAGTACTTC. Its translation: CASSPQYQGGEQYF.

This clonotype was seen more than once but under ten times. The chain has TRBV12-3 or TRBV12-4 and TRBJ1-2, with unresolved D. Trimming took 3 bases from V and 2 from J, leaving 10 bases between them. The CDR3 has 14 residues. CDR3 DNA sequence: TGTGCCAGCAGTTTGCCCCCCGGGAACTATGGCTACACCTTC. Translated, it gives CASSLPPGNYGYTF.

In its sample, this clonotype was seen many times. The J gene is TRBJ2-7, the V gene TRBV7-8; unclear D gene. V dropped 4 bases and J dropped 6 bases, with 13 bases sitting between them. This CDR3 is 13 amino acids long. Germline V gene lookup returns CDR1 SGHVS and CDR2 FQNEAQ. The CDR3 DNA reads as TGTGCCAGCAGCTCCCCGCTAGTACCCGAGCAGTACTTC. This gives the protein CASSSPLVPEQYF.

The V and J genes are TRBV4-1 and TRBJ2-1; 7 bases agree with TRBD1. The CDR3 consists of 14 residues. CDR1 is MGHRA and CDR2 is YSYEKL in the germline V gene. V lost 0 bases, J lost 10 bases, and 6 bases stayed unmatched. CDR3 amino acids: CASSQDFKTGEQFF. CDR3 nucleotide sequence: TGCGCCAGCAGCCAAGATTTTAAGACAGGGGAGCAGTTCTTC.

The chain's CDR3 is CASSQVYEQFF. The CDR3 DNA reads as TGTGCCAGCAGTCAAGTCTATGAGCAGTTCTTC. This sequence joins TRBV12-3 or TRBV12-4 and TRBJ2-1; D call uncertain. The CDR3 runs to 11 residues. Between the trimmed V and J ends, which lost 5 bases and 8 bases, there was a span of 7 bases.

This clonotype was seen at least ten times. This rearrangement joins TRBV24-1 to TRBJ2-4; D unclear. The CDR3 extends over 18 amino acids. The germline V gene encodes CDR1 KGHDR and CDR2 SFDVKD. Trimming stripped 2 bases from V and 1 base from J, with 17 bases between. CDR3 sequence: CATSDSLSSGLAKNIQYF. In nucleotides, the CDR3 is TGTGCCACCAGTGATTCACTGTCGTCCGGTCTGGCCAAAAACATTCAGTACTTC.

The DNA of the CDR3 is TGTGCCAGCAGTTTTGCCAGGGGTCATAATCAGCCCCAGCATTTT. This gives the protein CASSFARGHNQPQHF. This chain connects TRBV28 to TRBJ1-5; perhaps TRBD1 as D (6 bases). V was shortened by 3 bases and J by 4 bases, with 13 bases between the two germline ends. The CDR3 has 15 amino acids. In germline, CDR1 is MDHEN, CDR2 SYDVKM.

This clonotype was seen a handful of times. The chain combines TRBV29-1 with TRBJ2-1; TRBD1 aligns across 11 bases. This CDR3 is built from 17 residues. V lost 0 bases, J lost 2 bases, and 6 bases stayed unmatched. Germline V gene data show CDR1 as SQVTM and CDR2 as ANQGSEA. The CDR3 region has the DNA TGCAGCGTTGAAGAAGCCAGGACAGGGGGCCCCTACAATGAGCAGTTCTTC. The encoded protein is CSVEEARTGGPYNEQFF.

The rearrangement uses TRBV6-1 and TRBJ2-5; D might be TRBD1 (7 bases). The CDR3 has 15 residues. Between the trimmed V and J ends, which lost 5 bases and 5 bases, there was a span of 18 bases. CDR1 is MNHNS and CDR2 is SASEGT in the germline V gene. CDR3 bases: TGTGCCAGCAGTAATCTCAGGGGGGCATGGGAGACCCAGTACTTC. This gives the protein CASSNLRGAWETQYF.